This T cell receptor beta chain comes out of a study of blood T cell repertoires in COVID-19 (dated by TCRdb to the early 2020s). General notes on the study: The collaborator samples originated in the United States, Italy and Spain and spanned the acute and convalescent phases of COVID-19. The dataset comprised deeply sampled blood TCRbeta repertoires from subjects exposed to, actively infected with, or recovered from COVID-19. Where available, HLA class I and class II types were obtained from metadata supplied by the sample provider rather than from assay-based typing. The prospective study material was composed of cDNA or gDNA derived from T cells, B-cell-depleted T cells, or PBMCs. Samples were obtained from the ongoing ImmuneRACE study (first 160 participants) and from over 1,000 subjects provided by 6 global collaborators. A de-identified subject ID, COVID-19 status, age in years and sex were almost always included in the sample metadata. A freely available public database, intended as a resource for researchers studying the immune response to SARS-CoV-2, is where the repertoires were released.

Sequences SEHNR (CDR1) and FQNEAQ (CDR2) are obtained from the germline V gene (reference sequence). V and J are truncated by 3 bases and 5 bases respectively, leaving an intervening sequence of 10 bases. The CDR3 has 14 amino acids, counting the end cysteine and phenylalanine. Only CDR3 DNA is held: 42 bases, read in frame from base 1. A note on this clone: The target of this receptor is not known. Per-base qualities were not stored, and no clone one base away is much larger.

Participants in the prospective study were aged about 18 to 95 years, lived in under 30 United States geographic areas, and enrolled through a virtual design. In the prospective study, cohorts were assigned on the basis of participant-reported clinical history obtained from a screening survey and a study questionnaire. Recovered participants in ImmuneRACE Cohort 3 were defined as having two consecutive negative NP/OP PCR tests, clearance from a healthcare professional, or resolution of symptoms. In the prospective study, whole blood, serum and a nasopharyngeal or oropharyngeal swab were collected from each participant by mobile phlebotomists. Additional blood draws and questionnaires over a roughly two-month period could optionally be provided by prospective study participants. Before DNA extraction, blood samples from the prospective study were shipped at room temperature or frozen. Paper-wide results and their limitations: How much clinical and demographic metadata was included differed by source and by participant, and the metadata was provided uncurated.

The immunoSEQ Assay, a bias-controlled multiplex PCR, was used to amplify TCRbeta CDR3 regions from genomic DNA. Processing in the source paper ran as follows. Nucleated cell counts per sample were estimated from amplification of reference gene primers within the assay. To quantify the absolute abundance of each unique TCRbeta CDR3 rearrangement, sequence reads were collapsed and filtered. For each sample, productive Simpson clonality was calculated by taking the square root of Simpson's diversity index across productive rearrangements. Held by TCRdb, this immuneACCESS table contains in-frame sequences only and omits some clones. Under half of the omission traces to an unresolved V gene where checked; the cause of the rest is unknown. V, J and clone size were drawn from that table, and D and trimming were deduced from the DNA. The sample records hundreds of thousands of clones, 88% of which are singletons. The biggest ten clones account for just over 8% of the sample.

The V and J genes are TRBV7-9 and TRBJ2-2; TRBD1 could be the D gene, as 5 bases match. The TCR sequence derives from a woman aged 55-70 years who had recovered from COVID-19. Sequencing was done on a sample of PBMCs or T cells enriched from blood (not recorded which). The nucleotide sequence reads TGTGCCAGCAGCTTCTGGCAGGGAACCGGGGAGCTGTTTTTT. It translates to CASSFWQGTGELFF.